This T cell receptor beta chain came from a study of Tregs in tolerant kidney transplant recipients. Looking at the study overall: Related graft donors supplied nonmyeloablative bone marrow transplants, and mixed chimerism was transient.

Libraries were prepared by immunoSEQ multiplex PCR; TCRdb keeps only in-frame clonotypes and omits some of them. Of some 70,000 clones in the sample, roughly 89% are singletons; the top ten hold approximately 0.36%. Thawed PBMCs were FACS-sorted into unstimulated CD4+CD25+CD127- regulatory T cells, CD4+CD25- non-regulatory cells, CD4 and CD8 cells. The receptor comes from a human donor who received a combined kidney and bone marrow transplant. The material sequenced was CD4+ T cells from blood, taken before the transplant.

The CDR3 coding sequence is TGTGCCAGCAGTGAATTAGAAGCCTACGAGCAGTACTTC. It encodes CASSELEAYEQYF. The chain has TRBV2 and TRBJ2-7; D is uncertain. The CDR3 runs to 13 residues. Looked up from germline, CDR1 is SNHLY and CDR2 is FYNNEI. Trimming shortened V by 2 bases and J by 2 bases, and 7 bases separated the two germline ends. The whole variable domain, remainder taken from reference TRBV2 and TRBJ2-7, is EPEVTQTPSHQVTQMGQEVILRCVPISNHLYFYWYRQILGQKVEFLVSFYNNEISEKSEIFDDQFSVERPDGSNFTLKIRSTKLEDSAMYFCASSELEAYEQYFGPGTRLTVT.